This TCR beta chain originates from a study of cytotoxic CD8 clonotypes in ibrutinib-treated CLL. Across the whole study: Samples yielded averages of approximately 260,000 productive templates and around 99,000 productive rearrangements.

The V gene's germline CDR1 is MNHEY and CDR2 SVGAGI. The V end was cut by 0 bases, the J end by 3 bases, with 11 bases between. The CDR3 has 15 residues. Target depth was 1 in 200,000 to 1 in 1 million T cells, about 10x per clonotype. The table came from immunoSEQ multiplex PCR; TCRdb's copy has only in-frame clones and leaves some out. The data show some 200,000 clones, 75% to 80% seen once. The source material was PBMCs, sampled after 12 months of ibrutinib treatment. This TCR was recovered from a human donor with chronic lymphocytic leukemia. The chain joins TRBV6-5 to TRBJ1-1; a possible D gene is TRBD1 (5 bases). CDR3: CASSYSGQGDTEAFF. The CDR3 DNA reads TGTGCCAGCAGTTACTCGGGTCAGGGTGACACTGAAGCTTTCTTT.